This T cell receptor (beta chain) originates from a study of cytomegalovirus exposure and HLA in healthy donors. The PCR had 60 Vbeta and 13 Jbeta primers. Sequencing was performed with immunoSEQ multiplex PCR; in TCRdb, only in-frame clones are kept and a portion is missing. This sample has some 70,000 clones, with under 80% found just once. Study-level findings and limits: In most subjects, TCR beta sequences reportedly gave accurate predictions of HLA-A and HLA-B alleles. In a later analysis, productive TCRs from donors in an Asian-associated ancestry cluster reportedly carried fewer N-insertions than the cohort mean. Later, an analysis found that common viral pathogens appeared to be linked with several of the most significant clusters.

Germline lookup yields CDR1 MGHRA and CDR2 YSYEKL. This CDR3 has 16 amino acids. The V and J ends lost 4 bases and 7 bases, in that order; junction bases with no gene match: 14. Points on this clone: Antigen: not known.

V usage is TRBV4-1 and J usage is TRBJ1-2; 8 bases agree with TRBD1. What was sequenced was PBMCs. The receptor was isolated from a male donor in good health and CMV-seropositive. The CDR3 spells CASSRTPGQDDTGYTF. Written as DNA, the CDR3 is TGCGCCAGCAGCCGAACTCCGGGACAGGACGATACTGGCTACACCTTC.